This T cell receptor beta chain was found in a study of blood T cells in healthy people across ages. Germline assignment: CDR1 SGHRS and CDR2 YFSETQ. The CDR3 spans 14 residues. Trimming removed 0 bases from V and 6 bases from J, with 12 bases in between. Study results and caveats: While age rose, TCR beta diversity per million T cells dropped in a roughly linear way.

Comments on this clonotype: Its antigen is unidentified.

It was with a sample-barcoded 5' primer and a J-beta primer mix that a second PCR of roughly 7 to 12 cycles was run. TCRdb re-called the 5' RACE reads through MiXCR, storing one row per CDR3 protein. The table records some 1,000,000 distinct CDR3 sequences, approximately 25% of them present only once. These data were also reused for a study on T cells of mothers and their children.

This receptor was obtained from a girl aged 2 to 9 in good health. This rearrangement joins TRBV5-1 to TRBJ2-5, with D perhaps given as TRBD1 or TRBD2 (5 bases each). Sequencing was done on a sample of blood. The CDR3 spells CASSLGDPLQTQYF. In nucleotides, the CDR3 is TGCGCCAGCAGCTTGGGGGACCCTCTGCAGACCCAGTACTTC.